These 28 T cell receptor beta chains came from one sample sequenced in a study of T cell changes during pregnancy in multiple sclerosis. Some clones are missing from TCRdb's copy, which holds only in-frame ones; the method was immunoSEQ multiplex PCR. Of about 42,000 clones listed, roughly 80% are singletons. The specimen was CD4+ T cells from peripheral blood mononuclear cells, collected before pregnancy. These receptors were collected from a female donor with multiple sclerosis, enrolled in a pregnancy study.

The CDR3 loop is CASSTDGFGNTQYF. The CDR3, as DNA: TGTGCCAGCAGTACCGACGGATTCGGGAATACGCAGTATTTT. The V and J genes are TRBV6-4 and TRBJ2-3, with a tentative D call TRBD2 (5 bases). The CDR3 extends over 14 amino acids. Between the trimmed V and J ends, which lost 5 bases and 7 bases, there was a span of 16 bases. Per the germline V gene, CDR1 is MRHNA and CDR2 is SNTAGT.

Only a few counts were recorded for this clone. V and J are TRBV10-2 and TRBJ1-1, with D tentatively TRBD1 (5 bases). V was cut by 5 bases and J by 6 bases, with 13 bases left in between. The germline gives CDR1 WSHSY, CDR2 SAAADI. CDR3 size: 13 residues. The CDR3, as DNA: TGCGCCAGCAGTTTGGGGGGAGGTGCTGAAGCTTTCTTT. Amino acids: CASSLGGGAEAFF.

The chain recombines TRBV19 with TRBJ1-1; tentatively, D is TRBD1 (6 bases). This CDR3 contains 15 residues. CDR1 is LNHDA and CDR2 is SQIVND in the germline V gene (reference sequence). V dropped 7 bases and J dropped 2 bases, with 17 bases sitting between them. CDR3 sequence: CASTSRGGINTEAFF. The CDR3 coding sequence is TGTGCCAGTACCAGCCGAGGGGGAATTAACACTGAAGCTTTCTTT.

The genes are TRBV27 and TRBJ2-7; 7 bases line up with TRBD1. Germline V CDR1 and CDR2: MNHEY, SMNVEV (reference sequence). The CDR3 has 15 amino acids. V lost 5 bases to trimming and J lost 1 base; unmatched junction nucleotides: 8. CDR3 in amino acids: CASSPRTQGSYEQYF. The CDR3 coding sequence is TGTGCCAGCAGTCCCCGGACACAGGGGTCCTACGAGCAGTACTTC.

This chain uses TRBV19 with TRBJ1-2; D may be TRBD1 (6 bases). Germline lookup yields CDR1 LNHDA and CDR2 SQIVND (reference sequence). The CDR3 sequence is 14 residues long. V lost 1 base, J lost 8 bases, and 14 bases lay in between. The CDR3 DNA is TGTGCCAGTAGTATAGTAGAGGGGGTTCGCGGCTACACCTTC. Amino acids: CASSIVEGVRGYTF.

The rearrangement joins TRBV4-2 to TRBJ2-5, with D perhaps TRBD2 (5 bases). The CDR3 contains 14 residues. V gave up 4 bases and J gave up 5 bases, with 14 bases separating them. In germline, CDR1 is LGHNA, CDR2 YNFKEQ. The CDR3 nucleotides read TGTGCCAGCAGCCTCACAGAGGGATCCGAGACCCAGTACTTC. It translates to CASSLTEGSETQYF.

The chain is built from TRBV29-1 and TRBJ1-2; 10 bases are shared with TRBD1. Germline loops: CDR1 SQVTM, CDR2 ANQGSEA. V lost 5 bases and J lost 5; bases outside the gene matches: 11. The CDR3 length is 15 residues. The CDR3 DNA reads TGCAGCGTTTCTAGGACGACAGGGGGCTTGTATGGCTACACCTTC. As protein: CSVSRTTGGLYGYTF.

The chain recombines TRBV5-1 with TRBJ2-5; D possibly corresponds to TRBD2 (5 bases). Germline V gene sequence: CDR1 SGHRS, CDR2 YFSETQ. Trimming shortened V by 4 bases and J by 5 bases, and 9 bases separated the two germline ends. The CDR3 runs to 12 residues. The CDR3 coding sequence is TGCGCCAGCAGCCCATCGGGGGAGACCCAGTACTTC. Translation gives CASSPSGETQYF.

CDR3 protein: CASSVAGGRDSPLHF. The CDR3 DNA sequence: TGTGCCAGCAGCGTAGCGGGGGGTAGGGATTCACCCCTCCACTTT. The J gene is TRBJ1-6, the V gene TRBV9, with D possibly matching TRBD1 (5 bases). Germline CDR1 is SGDLS and CDR2 is YYNGEE. V was shortened by 0 bases and J by 8 bases, with 12 bases between the two germline ends. The CDR3 length is 15 residues. Full variable domain (remainder filled in from reference TRBV9 and TRBJ1-6): DSGVTQTPKHLITATGQRVTLRCSPRSGDLSVYWYQQSLDQGLQFLIQYYNGEERAKGNILERFSAQQFPDLHSELNLSSLELGDSALYFCASSVAGGRDSPLHFGNGTRLTVT.

The CDR3 loop is CSVVPQGVGTEAFF. CDR3 sequence (DNA): TGCAGCGTTGTTCCGCAGGGGGTAGGTACTGAAGCTTTCTTT. The gene calls are TRBV29-1 and TRBJ1-1; 7 nucleotides agree with TRBD1. V dropped 4 bases and J dropped 5; count of bases not matched to a gene: 10. Germline lookup yields CDR1 SQVTM and CDR2 ANQGSEA. The CDR3 has 14 amino acids.

The CDR3 DNA reads TGTGCCAGCAGCTCGGGTCTTCAAGAGACCCAGTACTTC. Protein sequence: CASSSGLQETQYF. V gene TRBV7-3 combines with J gene TRBJ2-5; D is unresolved. Between the trimmed V and J ends, which lost 4 bases and 2 bases, there was a span of 8 bases. The CDR3 spans 13 residues. Germline CDR1 reads SGHTA; CDR2 reads FQGTGA. Together with reference TRBV7-3 and TRBJ2-5, the CDR3 gives the full variable domain: GAGVSQTPSNKVTEKGKYVELRCDPISGHTALYWYRQSLGQGPEFLIYFQGTGAADDSGLPNDRFFAVRPEGSVSTLKIQRTERGDSAVYLCASSSGLQETQYFGPGTRLLVL.

V is TRBV30 and J is TRBJ2-6, with D possibly being TRBD1 (6 bases). In germline, CDR1 is GTSNPN, CDR2 SVGIG (reference sequence). CDR3 length: 14 residues. Trimming took off 5 bases at V and 1 base at J, with 9 bases between the two ends. The CDR3: CAWVGQSGANVLTF. The DNA of the CDR3 is TGTGCCTGGGTCGGACAGTCTGGGGCCAACGTCCTGACTTTC.

The V and J genes are TRBV29-1 and TRBJ2-2; the match to TRBD1 covers 7 bases. The V and J ends lost 6 bases and 2 bases, in that order; junction bases with no gene match: 6. The CDR3 covers 14 residues. The germline V gene encodes CDR1 SQVTM and CDR2 ANQGSEA. Here the CDR3 reads CSVSGQLNTGELFF. In DNA, the CDR3 is TGCAGCGTCTCGGGACAGCTAAACACCGGGGAGCTGTTTTTT.

This chain uses TRBV6-6 with TRBJ2-4; perhaps TRBD1 as D (6 bases). CDR1 is MNHNY and CDR2 is SVGAGI in the germline V gene (reference sequence). The ends were cut back, 6 bases at V and 4 bases at J, with 13 bases in the middle. There are 14 residues in the CDR3. In DNA, the CDR3 is TGTGCCAGCAGCTCCGGGACACTGAAAAACATTCAGTACTTC. Translated: CASSSGTLKNIQYF.

This clone has a single count. The chain links TRBV5-1 to TRBJ2-3, with 9 bases fitting TRBD2. CDR1 is SGHRS and CDR2 is YFSETQ in the germline V gene. CDR3 length: 16 residues. Trimming took 7 bases from V and 1 from J; bases not matched to a gene: 10. This chain's CDR3 is CASSPPAGGGTDTQYF. Written as DNA, the CDR3 is TGCGCCAGCTCGCCTCCAGCGGGAGGTGGCACAGATACGCAGTATTTT.

The V call is TRBV7-2, the J call TRBJ2-7; perhaps TRBD2 as D (6 bases). The CDR3 contains 12 residues. Looked up from germline, CDR1 is SGHTA and CDR2 is FQGNSA. Trimming cost V 5 bases and J 7 bases, with 12 bases left between them. CDR3 nucleotide sequence: TGTGCCAGCAGCGGGGGGATCCGAGAGCAGTACTTC. It is translated as CASSGGIREQYF. Variable domain in full (rest from reference TRBV7-2 and TRBJ2-7): GAGVSQSPSNKVTEKGKDVELRCDPISGHTALYWYRQSLGQGLEFLIYFQGNSAPDKSGLPSDRFSAERTGGSVSTLTIQRTQQEDSAVYLCASSGGIREQYFGPGTRLTVT.

The chain couples TRBV30 to TRBJ1-3, with TRBD1 matching over 9 bases. The CDR3 totals 16 residues. Germline CDR1 reads GTSNPN; CDR2 reads SVGIG (reference sequence). The ends lost 2 bases at V and 0 bases at J; junction bases unmatched: 5. CDR3 amino acids: CAWSSGTGSSGNTIYF. The CDR3 coding sequence is TGTGCCTGGAGTTCCGGGACAGGGAGCTCTGGAAACACCATATATTTT.

J is TRBJ2-7 and V is TRBV9; 8 nucleotides line up with TRBD1. The trim removed 0 bases at V and 6 bases at J, leaving 14 bases unmatched. Germline CDR1 SGDLS, CDR2 YYNGEE. CDR3 length: 17 amino acids. Written as DNA, the CDR3 is TGTGCCAGCAGCGTAGGAGGGTTGGGACAGGCCGAAGGCGAGCAGTACTTC. Translation: CASSVGGLGQAEGEQYF.

V is TRBV19 and J is TRBJ1-5; perhaps TRBD1 as D (5 bases). This CDR3 has 13 amino acids. V lost 4 bases, J lost 5 bases, and 9 bases lay in between. The germline V gene has CDR1 LNHDA and CDR2 SQIVND (reference sequence). The CDR3 DNA follows: TGTGCCAGTAGTAAGGGGATCCATCAGCCCCAGCATTTT. This gives the protein CASSKGIHQPQHF.

The chain has TRBV30 and TRBJ1-2, with 7 bases aligning to TRBD1. The CDR3 loop spans 15 amino acids. J was trimmed by 8 bases and V by 8 bases; bases with no gene match: 20. Per germline, CDR1 GTSNPN and CDR2 SVGIG (reference sequence). The CDR3 loop is CAGQDVTGRTFGYTF. CDR3 nucleotides: TGTGCCGGCCAGGACGTGACAGGGAGGACGTTCGGCTACACCTTC.

The V gene is TRBV5-1, the J gene TRBJ1-3, with D possibly being TRBD1 (6 bases). Trimming stripped 1 base from V and 6 bases from J, with 11 bases between. The CDR3 spans 14 residues. Germline V lookup: CDR1 SGHRS, CDR2 YFSETQ. CDR3 residues: CASSLQGTANTIYF. For the CDR3, the DNA is TGCGCCAGCAGCTTGCAGGGGACGGCAAACACCATATATTTT. Drawing the rest from reference TRBV5-1 and TRBJ1-3, the complete variable domain is KAGVTQTPRYLIKTRGQQVTLSCSPISGHRSVSWYQQTPGQGLQFLFEYFSETQRNKGNFPGRFSGRQFSNSRSEMNVSTLELGDSALYLCASSLQGTANTIYFGEGSWLTVV.

The chain has TRBV18 and TRBJ1-1, with a tentative D call TRBD1 (5 bases). The CDR3 is made up of 15 amino acids. V lost 3 bases and J 1 base, leaving 12 bases between the germline ends. Per germline, CDR1 KGHSH and CDR2 LQKENI. The CDR3 coding sequence is TGTGCCAGCTCACCGCGTGGGGGGGGGAACACTGAAGCTTTCTTT. Its protein product is CASSPRGGGNTEAFF.

This clone has more than one count but fewer than ten. This chain uses TRBV4-3 with TRBJ1-1, with D perhaps TRBD1 (5 bases). The CDR3 is made up of 16 amino acids. CDR1 LGHNA and CDR2 YSLEER come from the germline V gene. V lost 0 bases to trimming and J lost 4 bases, with 15 bases between them. The CDR3 spells CASSQDMGGWGTEAFF. DNA for the CDR3: TGCGCCAGCAGCCAAGATATGGGGGGATGGGGCACTGAAGCTTTCTTT.

The CDR3: CAWRMAGPAYEQYF. CDR3 bases: TGTGCCTGGAGGATGGCGGGGCCCGCCTACGAGCAGTACTTC. The genes are TRBV30 and TRBJ2-7, with a weak D call TRBD2 (6 bases). The V gene's germline CDR1 is GTSNPN and CDR2 SVGIG (reference sequence). This CDR3 contains 14 residues. V gave up 3 bases and J gave up 2 bases, with 14 bases separating them. The full variable domain, its missing parts supplied by reference TRBV30 and TRBJ2-7, is SQTIHQWPATLVQPVGSPLSLECTVEGTSNPNLYWYRQAAGRGLQLLFYSVGIGQISSEVPQNLSASRPQDRQFILSSKKLLLSDSGFYLCAWRMAGPAYEQYFGPGTRLTVT.

In its sample, this clone was seen once. V is TRBV30 and J is TRBJ2-7; maybe TRBD1 (6 bases). This CDR3 is built from 15 residues. CDR1 is GTSNPN and CDR2 is SVGIG in the germline V gene (reference sequence). V gave up 0 bases and J gave up 4 bases, with 16 bases separating them. The CDR3 DNA sequence: TGTGCCTGGAGTGTATTCAACAGAAGGGGGTACGAGCAGTACTTC. Translated: CAWSVFNRRGYEQYF.

This clone was picked up one time. V usage is TRBV6-5 and J usage is TRBJ1-2; D is perhaps TRBD1 (5 bases). The V and J ends lost 2 bases and 0 bases respectively, with 7 bases between them. The CDR3 totals 14 residues. Germline CDR1 MNHEY, CDR2 SVGAGI. The CDR3 DNA sequence: TGTGCCAGCAGTTACGCGACAGCTAACTATGGCTACACCTTC. It codes for CASSYATANYGYTF.

The chain is built from TRBV11-2 and TRBJ2-5; D call uncertain. The CDR3 extends over 12 amino acids. Germline values: CDR1 SGHAT, CDR2 FQNNGV. V was shortened by 3 bases and J by 3 bases, with 5 bases between the two germline ends. The CDR3 DNA follows: TGTGCCAGCAGCTTTATAGAAGAGACCCAGTACTTC. Its protein is CASSFIEETQYF.

The chain combines TRBV5-1 with TRBJ1-3; D gene ambiguous. Germline CDR1 is SGHRS and CDR2 is YFSETQ. Trimming stripped 0 bases from V and 0 bases from J, with 4 bases between. The CDR3 extends over 14 amino acids. The CDR3 DNA follows: TGCGCCAGCAGCTTGGAGAGCTCTGGAAACACCATATATTTT. It encodes CASSLESSGNTIYF.